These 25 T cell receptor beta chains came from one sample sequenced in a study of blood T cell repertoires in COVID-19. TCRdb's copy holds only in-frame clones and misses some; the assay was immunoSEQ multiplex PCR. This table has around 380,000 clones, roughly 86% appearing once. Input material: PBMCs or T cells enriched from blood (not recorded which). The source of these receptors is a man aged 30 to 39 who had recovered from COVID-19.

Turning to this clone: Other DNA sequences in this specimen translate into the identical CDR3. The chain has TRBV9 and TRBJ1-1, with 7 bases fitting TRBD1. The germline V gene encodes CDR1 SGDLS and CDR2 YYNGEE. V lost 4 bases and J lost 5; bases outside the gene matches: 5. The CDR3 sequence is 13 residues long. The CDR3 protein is CASSPGGRTEAFF. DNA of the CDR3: TGTGCCAGCAGCCCAGGGGGAAGGACTGAAGCTTTCTTT.

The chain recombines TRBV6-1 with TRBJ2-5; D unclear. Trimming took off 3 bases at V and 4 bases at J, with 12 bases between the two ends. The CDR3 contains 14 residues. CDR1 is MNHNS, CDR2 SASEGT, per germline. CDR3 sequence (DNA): TGTGCCAGCAGTGAGATACCACGCGGAGAGACCCAGTACTTC. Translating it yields CASSEIPRGETQYF.

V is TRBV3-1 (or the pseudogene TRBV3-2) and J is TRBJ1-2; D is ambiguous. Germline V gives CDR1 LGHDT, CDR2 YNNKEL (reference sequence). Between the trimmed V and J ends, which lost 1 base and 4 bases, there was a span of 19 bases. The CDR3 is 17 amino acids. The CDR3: CASSQVSGGKISYGYTF. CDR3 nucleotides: TGTGCCAGCAGCCAAGTATCTGGCGGGAAGATATCCTATGGCTACACCTTC.

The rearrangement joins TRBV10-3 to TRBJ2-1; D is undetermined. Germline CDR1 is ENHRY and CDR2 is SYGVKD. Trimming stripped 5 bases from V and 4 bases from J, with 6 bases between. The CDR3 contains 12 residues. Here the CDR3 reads CAISSGYNEQFF. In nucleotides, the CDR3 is TGTGCCATCAGTTCCGGTTACAATGAGCAGTTCTTC.

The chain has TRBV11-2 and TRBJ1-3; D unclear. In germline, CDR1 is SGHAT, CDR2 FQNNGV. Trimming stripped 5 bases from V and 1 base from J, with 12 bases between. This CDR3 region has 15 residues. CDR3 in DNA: TGTGCCAGCAGCGGCGGGGTCTCTTCTGGAAACACCATATATTTT. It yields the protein CASSGGVSSGNTIYF.

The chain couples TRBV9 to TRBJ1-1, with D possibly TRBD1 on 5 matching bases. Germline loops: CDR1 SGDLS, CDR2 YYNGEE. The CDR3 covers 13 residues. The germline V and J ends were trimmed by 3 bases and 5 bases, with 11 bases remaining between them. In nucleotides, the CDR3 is TGTGCCAGCAGCGCGGATCAGGGAACTGAAGCTTTCTTT. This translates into CASSADQGTEAFF. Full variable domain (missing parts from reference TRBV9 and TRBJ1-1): DSGVTQTPKHLITATGQRVTLRCSPRSGDLSVYWYQQSLDQGLQFLIQYYNGEERAKGNILERFSAQQFPDLHSELNLSSLELGDSALYFCASSADQGTEAFFGQGTRLTVV.

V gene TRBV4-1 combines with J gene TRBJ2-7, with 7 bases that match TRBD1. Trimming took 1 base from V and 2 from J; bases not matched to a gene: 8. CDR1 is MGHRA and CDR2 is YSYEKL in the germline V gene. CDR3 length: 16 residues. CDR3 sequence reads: CASSQVATGTAYEQYF. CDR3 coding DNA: TGCGCCAGCAGCCAAGTGGCCACTGGGACAGCCTACGAGCAGTACTTC.

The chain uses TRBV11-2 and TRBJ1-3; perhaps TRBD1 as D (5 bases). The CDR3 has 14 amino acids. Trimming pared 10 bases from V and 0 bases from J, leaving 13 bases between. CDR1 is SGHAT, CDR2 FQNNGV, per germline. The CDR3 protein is CAKLQASSGNTIYF. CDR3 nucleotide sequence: TGTGCCAAGCTACAGGCATCCTCTGGAAACACCATATATTTT.

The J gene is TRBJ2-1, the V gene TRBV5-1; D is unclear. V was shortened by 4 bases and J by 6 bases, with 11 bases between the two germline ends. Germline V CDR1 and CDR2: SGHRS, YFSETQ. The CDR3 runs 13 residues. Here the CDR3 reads CASSPLSFNEQFF. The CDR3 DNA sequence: TGCGCCAGCAGCCCCCTGTCTTTCAATGAGCAGTTCTTC.

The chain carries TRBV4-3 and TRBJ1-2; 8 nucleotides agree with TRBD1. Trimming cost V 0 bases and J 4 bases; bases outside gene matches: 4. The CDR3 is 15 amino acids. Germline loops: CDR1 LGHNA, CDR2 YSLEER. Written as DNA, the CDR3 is TGCGCCAGCAGCCAAGACAGGGGGCGCCTCTATGGCTACACCTTC. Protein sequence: CASSQDRGRLYGYTF.

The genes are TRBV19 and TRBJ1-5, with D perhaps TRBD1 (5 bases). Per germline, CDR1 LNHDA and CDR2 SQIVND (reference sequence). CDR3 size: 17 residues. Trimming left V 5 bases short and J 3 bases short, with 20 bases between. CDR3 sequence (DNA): TGTGCCAGTAGTCCCCGGCAGGACATTCTTTCCAATCAGCCCCAGCATTTT. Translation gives CASSPRQDILSNQPQHF.

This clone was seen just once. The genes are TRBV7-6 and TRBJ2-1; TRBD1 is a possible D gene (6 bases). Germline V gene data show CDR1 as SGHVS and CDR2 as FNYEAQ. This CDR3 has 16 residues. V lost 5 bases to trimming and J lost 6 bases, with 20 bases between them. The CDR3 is CASSPRTDLGLNEQFF. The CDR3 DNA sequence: TGTGCCAGCAGCCCGCGGACAGACCTAGGACTCAATGAGCAGTTCTTC. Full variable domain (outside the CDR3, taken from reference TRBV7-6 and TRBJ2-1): GAGVSQSPRYKVTKRGQDVALRCDPISGHVSLYWYRQALGQGPEFLTYFNYEAQQDKSGLPNDRFSAERPEGSISTLTIQRTEQRDSAMYRCASSPRTDLGLNEQFFGPGTRLTVL.

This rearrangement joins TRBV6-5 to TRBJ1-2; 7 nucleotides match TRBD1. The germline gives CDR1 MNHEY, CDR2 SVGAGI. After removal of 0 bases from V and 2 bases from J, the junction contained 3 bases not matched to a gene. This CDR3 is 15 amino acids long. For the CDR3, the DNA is TGTGCCAGCAGTTACTCGGGACAGATGAACTATGGCTACACCTTC. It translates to CASSYSGQMNYGYTF.

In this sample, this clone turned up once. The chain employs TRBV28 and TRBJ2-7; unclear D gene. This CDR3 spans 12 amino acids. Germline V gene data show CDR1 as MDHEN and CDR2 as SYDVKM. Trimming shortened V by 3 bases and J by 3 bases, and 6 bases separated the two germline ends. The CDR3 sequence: CASSFSSYEQYF. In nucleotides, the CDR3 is TGTGCCAGCAGTTTTTCCAGCTACGAGCAGTACTTC.

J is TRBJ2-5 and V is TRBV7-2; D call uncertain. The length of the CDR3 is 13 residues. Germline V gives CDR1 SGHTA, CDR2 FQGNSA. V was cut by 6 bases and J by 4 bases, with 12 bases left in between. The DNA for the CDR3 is TGTGCCAGCAGGCGGCCACTCACAGAGACCCAGTACTTC. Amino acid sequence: CASRRPLTETQYF.

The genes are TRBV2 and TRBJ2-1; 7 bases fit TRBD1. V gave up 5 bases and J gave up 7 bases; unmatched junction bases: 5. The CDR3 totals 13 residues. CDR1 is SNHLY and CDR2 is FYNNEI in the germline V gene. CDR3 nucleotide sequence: TGTGCCAGCAGTCAAGACAGGGCAAATGAGCAGTTCTTC. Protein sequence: CASSQDRANEQFF.

The CDR3 loop reads CASSYEGTAEAFF. As DNA, the CDR3 is TGTGCCAGCAGTTACGAGGGGACAGCTGAAGCTTTCTTT. The chain recombines TRBV6-5 with TRBJ1-1, with TRBD1 matching 7 bases. J was trimmed by 6 bases and V by 2 bases; bases with no gene match: 3. Germline loops: CDR1 MNHEY, CDR2 SVGAGI. The CDR3 covers 13 residues.

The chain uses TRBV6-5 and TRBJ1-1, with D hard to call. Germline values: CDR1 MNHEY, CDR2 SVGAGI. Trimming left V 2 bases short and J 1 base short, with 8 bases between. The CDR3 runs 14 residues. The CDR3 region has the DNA TGTGCCAGCAGTTACCGACTATCGAACACTGAAGCTTTCTTT. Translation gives CASSYRLSNTEAFF.

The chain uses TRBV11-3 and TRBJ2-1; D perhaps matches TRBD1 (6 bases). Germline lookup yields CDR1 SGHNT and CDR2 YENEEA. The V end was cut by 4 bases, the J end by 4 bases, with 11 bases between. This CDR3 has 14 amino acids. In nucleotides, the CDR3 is TGTGCCAGCAGCTCCGGACAGATTTACAATGAGCAGTTCTTC. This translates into CASSSGQIYNEQFF.

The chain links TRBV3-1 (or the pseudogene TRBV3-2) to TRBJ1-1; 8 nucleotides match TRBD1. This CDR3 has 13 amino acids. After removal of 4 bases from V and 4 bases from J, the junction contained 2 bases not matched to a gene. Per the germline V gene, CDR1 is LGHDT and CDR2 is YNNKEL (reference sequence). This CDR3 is CASSRQGATEAFF. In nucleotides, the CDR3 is TGTGCCAGCAGCCGGCAGGGGGCCACTGAAGCTTTCTTT.

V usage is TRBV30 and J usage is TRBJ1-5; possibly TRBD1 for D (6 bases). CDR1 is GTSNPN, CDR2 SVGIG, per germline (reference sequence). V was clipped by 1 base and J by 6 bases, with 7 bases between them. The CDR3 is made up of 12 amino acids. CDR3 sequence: CAWSDRVQPQHF. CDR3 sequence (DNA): TGTGCCTGGAGTGACAGGGTTCAGCCCCAGCATTTT.

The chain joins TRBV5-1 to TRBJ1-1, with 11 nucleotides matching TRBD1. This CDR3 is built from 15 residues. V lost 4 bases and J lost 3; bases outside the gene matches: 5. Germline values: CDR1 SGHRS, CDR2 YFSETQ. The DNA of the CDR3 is TGCGCCAGCAGCCTGGGACAGGGGGACTACACTGAAGCTTTCTTT. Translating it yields CASSLGQGDYTEAFF.

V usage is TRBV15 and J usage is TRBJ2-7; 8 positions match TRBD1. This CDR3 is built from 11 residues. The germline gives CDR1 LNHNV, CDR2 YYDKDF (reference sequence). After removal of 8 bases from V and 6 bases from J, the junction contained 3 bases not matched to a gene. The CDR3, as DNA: TGTGCCACCCAGGGGGCGGGCGAGCAGTACTTC. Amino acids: CATQGAGEQYF.

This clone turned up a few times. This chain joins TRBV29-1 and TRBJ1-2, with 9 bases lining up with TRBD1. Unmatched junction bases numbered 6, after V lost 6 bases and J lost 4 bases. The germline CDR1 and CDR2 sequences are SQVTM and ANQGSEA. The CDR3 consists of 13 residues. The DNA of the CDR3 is TGCAGCGTCCCACAGGGGGCTGGCTATGGCTACACCTTC. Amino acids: CSVPQGAGYGYTF.

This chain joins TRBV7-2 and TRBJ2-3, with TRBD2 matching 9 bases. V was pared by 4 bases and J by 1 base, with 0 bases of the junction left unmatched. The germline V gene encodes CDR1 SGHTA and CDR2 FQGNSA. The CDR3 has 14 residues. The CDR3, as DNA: TGTGCCAGCAGCTCTAGCGGGGGCACAGATACGCAGTATTTT. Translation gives CASSSSGGTDTQYF.